This T cell receptor beta chain was documented in a study of response to subunit inactivated influenza vaccine. Broader study findings: Few new T cells, the authors suggested, are recruited by each seasonal influenza vaccination.

TCRdb recomputed calls from the RT-PCR reads with MiXCR, one row per CDR3 protein. The table records over 650,000 distinct CDR3 sequences, less than 20% of them present only once. The CDR3 is 15 amino acids. V gave up 5 bases and J gave up 7 bases, with 15 bases separating them. Points on this clonotype: Its antigen is currently unknown.

The receptor was derived from a man in his fifties or sixties who received an inactivated influenza vaccine. The rearrangement uses TRBV12-3 or TRBV12-4 and TRBJ1-6; D remains ambiguous. This material consisted of PBMCs from blood, taken less than 6 days after vaccination. Here the CDR3 DNA reads TGTGCCAGCAGTCCGAGCATGCGGAAGAATTCACCCCTCCACTTT. This encodes CASSPSMRKNSPLHF.